One sample yielded the 26 T cell receptor beta chains listed below, sequenced in a study of beta chain features in type 1 diabetes. General observations from the study: Among all four CD4+ subsets, Type 1 diabetes patients had TCRB CDR3s that were moderately but significantly shorter.

Their antigens are not known. Sequencing targeted expressed TCRB transcripts, as all isolated RNA had been reverse transcribed. Profiled with immunoSEQ multiplex PCR; TCRdb holds only in-frame clones, not every one. The data show roughly 150,000 clones, 8% to 8.5% seen once. Sequencing used central memory CD4+ T cells from blood. These receptors all come from a woman between 18 and 29 years old with type 1 diabetes.

This clone was counted at least ten times. The CDR3 spells CSVDLDRGTDTQYF. CDR3 DNA sequence: TGCAGCGTTGATCTCGACAGGGGCACAGATACGCAGTATTTT. V usage is TRBV29-1 and J usage is TRBJ2-3, with 7 bases lining up with TRBD1. Looked up from germline, CDR1 is SQVTM and CDR2 is ANQGSEA. This CDR3 comprises 14 residues. V lost 3 bases, J lost 1 base, and 4 bases stayed unmatched.

This clone was found a few times. The rearrangement uses TRBV7-8 and TRBJ2-7; weak D call: TRBD2 (6 bases). The germline CDR1 and CDR2 sequences are SGHVS and FQNEAQ. CDR3 length equals 14 residues. Trimming cost V 1 base and J 3 bases, with 10 bases left between them. CDR3: CASSLGLGGYEQYF. CDR3 bases: TGTGCCAGCAGCTTAGGTTTGGGGGGCTACGAGCAGTACTTC.

V and J are TRBV28 and TRBJ1-1, with D perhaps matching TRBD1 (5 bases). Trimming took 3 bases from V and 6 from J, leaving 11 bases between them. The CDR3 runs 13 residues. Per germline, CDR1 MDHEN and CDR2 SYDVKM. The CDR3 sequence is CASSLGGVAEAFF. CDR3 bases: TGTGCCAGCAGTTTGGGGGGGGTCGCTGAAGCTTTCTTT.

This clone appeared a few times. This sequence joins TRBV28 and TRBJ2-1; 8 bases are a match to TRBD1. The V gene's germline CDR1 is MDHEN and CDR2 SYDVKM. With 4 bases clipped from V and 4 bases from J, the junction kept 9 bases outside the gene matches. This CDR3 has 16 amino acids. This chain's CDR3 is CASSSPGQGVYNEQFF. CDR3 nucleotides: TGTGCCAGCAGTTCGCCCGGACAGGGAGTGTACAATGAGCAGTTCTTC.

There are a few counts of this clone. The chain uses TRBV7-2 and TRBJ1-2; 8 bases are shared with TRBD1. Germline values: CDR1 SGHTA, CDR2 FQGNSA. Germline trimming cut 5 bases from V and 8 bases from J; bases unmatched to any gene: 7. The CDR3 consists of 13 residues. CDR3 sequence: CASSADRVQGYTF. The CDR3 DNA is TGTGCCAGCAGCGCGGACAGGGTACAAGGCTACACCTTC.

The rearrangement joins TRBV7-9 to TRBJ2-3; D is ambiguous. Germline CDR1 and CDR2: SEHNR and FQNEAQ (reference sequence). Between the trimmed V and J ends, which lost 5 bases and 1 base, there was a span of 7 bases. The CDR3 runs to 13 residues. CDR3 protein: CASSSPGTDTQYF. The CDR3 DNA follows: TGTGCCAGCAGCAGTCCAGGCACAGATACGCAGTATTTT.

The V call is TRBV29-1, the J call TRBJ2-1, with 12 bases matching TRBD2. CDR1 is SQVTM and CDR2 is ANQGSEA in the germline V gene. This CDR3 region has 14 residues. V lost 7 bases, J lost 7 bases, and 8 bases stayed unmatched. For the CDR3, the DNA is TGCAGCGGTGGACTAGCGGGGCGGGGGAATGAGCAGTTCTTC. It is translated as CSGGLAGRGNEQFF.

This clone showed up just a few times. The same CDR3 also results from other DNA sequences found in this sample. CDR3 amino acids: CSATRDYEQYF. CDR3 nucleotides: TGCAGTGCTACCAGGGACTACGAGCAGTACTTC. This chain links TRBV20-1 with TRBJ2-7, with TRBD1 as a possible D gene (5 bases). V was shortened by 4 bases and J by 3 bases, with 7 bases between the two germline ends. The CDR3 runs 11 residues. Looked up from germline, CDR1 is DFQATT and CDR2 is SNEGSKA (reference sequence).

Only a few counts were recorded for this clone. The rearrangement joins TRBV5-4 to TRBJ2-7; 8 bases line up with TRBD1. There are 13 residues in the CDR3. The germline gives CDR1 SGHNT, CDR2 YYREEE (reference sequence). V trimming: 0 bases; J trimming: 8 bases; junction bases outside the gene matches: 4. CDR3 loop: CASSLAGTGKQYF. In DNA, the CDR3 is TGTGCCAGCAGCTTGGCCGGGACAGGCAAGCAGTACTTC.

The chain combines TRBV9 with TRBJ2-1; 13 bases line up with TRBD2. This CDR3 contains 14 residues. The V segment lost 8 bases and the J segment 6 bases; nucleotides outside the gene matches: 5. The germline V gene has CDR1 SGDLS and CDR2 YYNGEE. CDR3 in amino acids: CARGTSGEGNEQFF. DNA of the CDR3: TGTGCCAGGGGGACTAGCGGGGAAGGCAATGAGCAGTTCTTC.

This clone was seen more than once but under ten times. The genes are TRBV6-6 and TRBJ1-2; D possibly corresponds to TRBD1 (5 bases). Trimming removed 5 bases at V and 3 bases at J, with 13 bases between. The CDR3 loop spans 14 amino acids. CDR1 is MNHNY, CDR2 SVGAGI, per germline (reference sequence). CDR3 bases: TGTGCCAGCAGTGGGGCGGGGCAGTACTATGGCTACACCTTC. This gives the protein CASSGAGQYYGYTF.

The genes are TRBV19 and TRBJ2-4; the D gene is possibly TRBD1 (5 bases). V was shortened by 7 bases and J by 2 bases, with 12 bases between the two germline ends. The CDR3 spans 14 residues. Germline loops: CDR1 LNHDA, CDR2 SQIVND (reference sequence). The CDR3 protein is CASNRDSSKNIQYF. The CDR3 nucleotides are TGTGCCAGTAACCGTGACAGCTCCAAAAACATTCAGTACTTC.

This clone was observed a few times. This chain joins TRBV27 and TRBJ2-1; D perhaps matches TRBD1 (6 bases). This CDR3 region has 13 residues. Trimming shortened V by 3 bases and J by 7 bases, and 10 bases separated the two germline ends. Looked up from germline, CDR1 is MNHEY and CDR2 is SMNVEV (reference sequence). As DNA, the CDR3 is TGTGCCAGCAGTTTTACAGGGTGGAATGAGCAGTTCTTC. Translating it yields CASSFTGWNEQFF.

The chain carries TRBV2 and TRBJ2-5; D is possibly TRBD2 (5 bases). CDR1 and CDR2 (germline): SNHLY, FYNNEI. There are 10 residues in the CDR3. Trimming removed 3 bases at V and 9 bases at J, with 5 bases between. The CDR3 DNA is TGTGCCAGCAGTGAGAGGGCCCAGTACTTC. Amino acids: CASSERAQYF.

This clone was detected a few times. V usage is TRBV2 and J usage is TRBJ2-3, with D possibly TRBD1 on 6 matching bases. The CDR3 loop spans 11 amino acids. CDR1 is SNHLY, CDR2 FYNNEI, per germline. V lost 6 bases and J lost 7, with 8 bases in between. The CDR3 DNA sequence: TGTGCCAGCAGCACAGGGAATACGCAGTATTTT. Amino acids: CASSTGNTQYF.

The chain combines TRBV4-2 with TRBJ2-3; 14 positions match TRBD2. The J segment lost 4 bases and the V segment lost 0 bases, leaving 0 bases of the junction unmatched. CDR1 LGHNA and CDR2 YNFKEQ come from the germline V gene. The length of the CDR3 is 16 residues. This CDR3 reads CASSQETSGRADTQYF. CDR3 nucleotide sequence: TGTGCCAGCAGCCAAGAGACTAGCGGGAGGGCAGATACGCAGTATTTT.

Many counts were recorded for this clone. The V call is TRBV27, the J call TRBJ2-3; perhaps TRBD2 as D (6 bases). CDR3 length: 16 amino acids. Trimming took 2 bases from V and 0 from J, leaving 12 bases between them. Germline V gives CDR1 MNHEY, CDR2 SMNVEV (reference sequence). DNA of the CDR3: TGTGCCAGCAGTTTAGGTAGCGGATCGAGCACAGATACGCAGTATTTT. This translates into CASSLGSGSSTDTQYF.

In its sample, this clone was seen a few times. The chain carries TRBV2 and TRBJ2-7; tentative D call: TRBD2 (5 bases). CDR1 SNHLY and CDR2 FYNNEI come from the germline V gene. This CDR3 has 12 amino acids. The V gene lost 3 bases and the J gene lost 6 bases, with 9 bases spanning the gap. The CDR3 sequence is CASSDEGAEQYF. As DNA, the CDR3 is TGTGCCAGCAGTGATGAGGGCGCCGAGCAGTACTTC.

This clone was detected a few times. This sequence joins TRBV6-5 and TRBJ2-7, with D possibly matching TRBD2 (6 bases). This CDR3 has 15 amino acids. Germline CDR1 MNHEY, CDR2 SVGAGI. Trimming took 0 bases from V and 3 from J, leaving 12 bases between them. The CDR3 region is CASSYSISGVYEQYF. CDR3 DNA sequence: TGTGCCAGCAGTTACTCGATTTCGGGGGTCTACGAGCAGTACTTC.

The chain carries TRBV29-1 and TRBJ1-5; D perhaps matches TRBD1 (5 bases). The CDR3 length is 13 residues. Germline CDR1 SQVTM, CDR2 ANQGSEA. V lost 4 bases to trimming and J lost 5 bases, with 12 bases between them. The CDR3 sequence: CSVGSLGDQPQHF. The DNA for the CDR3 is TGCAGCGTTGGCAGCTTAGGGGATCAGCCCCAGCATTTT.

The chain is built from TRBV4-3 and TRBJ2-1; the match to TRBD2 covers 10 bases. With 0 bases clipped from V and 10 bases from J, the junction kept 9 bases outside the gene matches. This CDR3 has 16 amino acids. Looked up from germline, CDR1 is LGHNA and CDR2 is YSLEER. In nucleotides, the CDR3 is TGCGCCAGCAGCCAAGACGGGGTAGCGGGGGGACGAGAGCAGTTCTTC. Encoded protein: CASSQDGVAGGREQFF.

V usage is TRBV9 and J usage is TRBJ2-1; 12 bases align to TRBD2. V lost 3 bases, J lost 1 base, and 5 bases stayed unmatched. Germline V gene sequence: CDR1 SGDLS, CDR2 YYNGEE. The length of the CDR3 is 17 residues. The CDR3 sequence is CASSALAGGLSYNEQFF. As DNA, the CDR3 is TGTGCCAGCAGCGCACTAGCGGGGGGTCTATCCTACAATGAGCAGTTCTTC.

This clone was seen only a few times. The CDR3 nucleotides read TGTGCCAGCAACGACGGGACAGGCGCCACCTACGAGCAGTACTTC. Its translation is CASNDGTGATYEQYF. The chain joins TRBV2 to TRBJ2-7, with 8 bases fitting TRBD1. The J segment lost 2 bases and the V segment lost 7 bases, leaving 10 bases of the junction unmatched. The germline V gene has CDR1 SNHLY and CDR2 FYNNEI. The CDR3 spans 15 residues.

A few counts support this clone. Other DNA sequences from this sample encode an identical CDR3 as well. V gene TRBV5-1 combines with J gene TRBJ2-7; TRBD2 might be the D (7 bases). Germline V gene data show CDR1 as SGHRS and CDR2 as YFSETQ. V was pared by 4 bases and J by 0 bases, with 11 bases between. This CDR3 region has 14 residues. DNA for the CDR3: TGCGCCAGCAGCGGGAGGGGGAGCTCCTACGAGCAGTACTTC. The encoded protein is CASSGRGSSYEQYF.

This clone has more than one count but fewer than ten. The chain uses TRBV7-3 and TRBJ2-1, with a possible D match to TRBD1 (5 bases). CDR1 SGHTA and CDR2 FQGTGA come from the germline V gene. V was trimmed by 4 bases and J by 9 bases, leaving 16 bases between them. The CDR3 sequence is 14 residues long. The CDR3 DNA reads as TGTGCCAGCAGCTCTGGGGCTAGTTTGGGTGAGCAGTTCTTC. This codes for CASSSGASLGEQFF.

This chain links TRBV4-1 with TRBJ2-2, with 10 bases identical to TRBD2. Germline trimming cut 0 bases from V and 5 bases from J; bases unmatched to any gene: 6. The germline V gene encodes CDR1 MGHRA and CDR2 YSYEKL. The CDR3 extends over 17 amino acids. Written as DNA, the CDR3 is TGCGCCAGCAGCCAAGATTACAGCGGGAGGGCGACCGGGGAGCTGTTTTTT. Its translation is CASSQDYSGRATGELFF.